Following are 32 T cell receptor beta chains from one sample sequenced in a study of CD8 T cells in Susac syndrome. An amount of RNA that ranged from roughly 0.45 to 1 ug was reverse transcribed with random hexamers. TCRdb re-called the immunoSEQ multiplex PCR reads with MiXCR, one entry per CDR3 protein. The sample has about 110,000 distinct CDR3 sequences; roughly 94% are singletons. The sequenced sample was CD8+ T cells from PBMCs. These receptors came from a human donor with Susac syndrome.

CDR3 DNA: TGTGCCACCAGTGATGATGAGGGCGATGAGCAGTTCTTC. Translating gives CATSDDEGDEQFF. The rearrangement joins TRBV24-1 to TRBJ2-1; weak D call: TRBD2 (5 bases). Germline CDR1 and CDR2: KGHDR and SFDVKD. This CDR3 is built from 13 residues. Trimming removed 3 bases at V and 8 bases at J, with 10 bases between.

V is TRBV29-1 and J is TRBJ1-1, with D hard to call. Germline CDR1 and CDR2: SQVTM and ANQGSEA. V was trimmed by 4 bases and J by 6 bases, leaving 6 bases between them. The CDR3 totals 10 residues. This CDR3 reads CSVGKAEAFF. CDR3 sequence (DNA): TGCAGCGTTGGGAAAGCTGAAGCTTTCTTT.

J is TRBJ2-1 and V is TRBV3-1; 7 positions agree with TRBD1. The CDR3 covers 14 residues. V lost 7 bases to trimming and J lost 8 bases; unmatched junction nucleotides: 11. CDR1 is LGHDT, CDR2 YNNKEL, per germline (reference sequence). This chain's CDR3 is CASTGQTLRDEQFF. CDR3 in DNA: TGTGCCAGCACGGGACAGACTCTTCGGGATGAGCAGTTCTTC.

The CDR3 DNA reads TGTGCCAGCAGCGTAGGAAGGGGGAGCGGGGTGAACAATGAGCAGTTCTTC. Encoded protein: CASSVGRGSGVNNEQFF. The V and J genes are TRBV9 and TRBJ2-1, with a tentative D call TRBD2 (7 bases). CDR3 length: 17 residues. With 0 bases removed from V and 5 bases from J, the gap between germline ends came to 18 bases. Per germline, CDR1 SGDLS and CDR2 YYNGEE.

The V gene is TRBV5-1, the J gene TRBJ2-5, with D hard to call. The germline V gene has CDR1 SGHRS and CDR2 YFSETQ. The ends were cut back, 7 bases at V and 5 bases at J, with 6 bases in the middle. The CDR3 runs 10 residues. The CDR3 sequence: CASPEETQYF. For the CDR3, the DNA is TGCGCCAGCCCTGAGGAGACCCAGTACTTC.

This clonotype was seen just once. The J gene is TRBJ2-7, the V gene TRBV4-1, with TRBD2 matching over 7 bases. Germline CDR1 and CDR2: MGHRA and YSYEKL. CDR3 length: 17 residues. J was trimmed by 0 bases and V by 1 base; bases with no gene match: 9. This CDR3 is CASSQASGSGASYEQYF. In nucleotides, the CDR3 is TGCGCCAGCAGCCAAGCGTCCGGGAGCGGGGCCTCCTACGAGCAGTACTTC.

The V call is TRBV20-1, the J call TRBJ2-6; TRBD2 matches 7 bases. V lost 3 bases to trimming and J lost 0 bases; unmatched junction nucleotides: 8. The CDR3 consists of 17 residues. Per the germline V gene, CDR1 is DFQATT and CDR2 is SNEGSKA (reference sequence). CDR3 coding DNA: TGCAGTGCTAGGGGAGGGGACCTTGTCTCTGGGGCCAACGTCCTGACTTTC. This gives the protein CSARGGDLVSGANVLTF.

The chain joins TRBV11-2 to TRBJ2-1, with 13 nucleotides matching TRBD2. J lost 5 bases, V lost 3 bases, and 4 bases had no gene match. Germline CDR1 SGHAT, CDR2 FQNNGV. CDR3 length: 16 amino acids. The CDR3 DNA sequence: TGTGCCAGCAGCTTTAGGACTAGCGGGGGAGACAATGAGCAGTTCTTC. It codes for CASSFRTSGGDNEQFF. Full variable domain (outside the CDR3, taken from reference TRBV11-2 and TRBJ2-1): EAGVAQSPRYKIIEKRQSVAFWCNPISGHATLYWYQQILGQGPKLLIQFQNNGVVDDSQLPKDRFSAERLKGVDSTLKIQPAKLEDSAVYLCASSFRTSGGDNEQFFGPGTRLTVL.

CDR3: CATSRETGEEAFF. The CDR3 nucleotides are TGTGCCACCAGCAGAGAGACAGGGGAAGAAGCTTTCTTT. J is TRBJ1-1 and V is TRBV15, with TRBD1 matching 8 bases. V lost 0 bases to trimming and J lost 8 bases; unmatched junction nucleotides: 2. The CDR3 has 13 residues. From germline, CDR1 is LNHNV and CDR2 YYDKDF (reference sequence).

The chain links TRBV20-1 to TRBJ2-7; 8 bases are a match to TRBD2. This CDR3 has 16 residues. CDR1 and CDR2 from the germline V gene are DFQATT and SNEGSKA (reference sequence). V was pared by 0 bases and J by 4 bases, with 11 bases of the junction left unmatched. CDR3 sequence (DNA): TGCAGTGCTAGAGAGTTTGGGGGCAGCGGGGGATACGAGCAGTACTTC. Residues: CSAREFGGSGGYEQYF.

This clonotype was recorded once. This chain links TRBV13 with TRBJ2-7; TRBD2 agrees at 10 bases. Germline CDR1 and CDR2: PRHDT and FYEKMQ (reference sequence). The V segment lost 3 bases and the J segment 2 bases; nucleotides outside the gene matches: 4. CDR3 length equals 15 residues. CDR3 coding DNA: TGTGCCAGCAGCTTTACTAGCGGGGACACCTACGAGCAGTACTTC. Its translation: CASSFTSGDTYEQYF.

The chain recombines TRBV20-1 with TRBJ2-5, with a weak D call TRBD1 (6 bases). Germline CDR1 and CDR2: DFQATT and SNEGSKA (reference sequence). V was trimmed by 0 bases and J by 2 bases, leaving 10 bases between them. There are 14 residues in the CDR3. In nucleotides, the CDR3 is TGCAGTGCTAGAGATCTGCAGGGGCAAGAGACCCAGTACTTC. Translated, it gives CSARDLQGQETQYF.

The genes are TRBV7-9 and TRBJ2-1, with TRBD1 matching over 8 bases. V shed 5 bases and J 7 bases; nucleotides not matched to a gene: 13. From germline, CDR1 is SEHNR and CDR2 FQNEAQ (reference sequence). CDR3 length: 16 amino acids. CDR3 nucleotide sequence: TGTGCCAGCAGCCGACCCTCCCGGGACAGGAGGAATGAGCAGTTCTTC. Translation: CASSRPSRDRRNEQFF.

CDR3 nucleotide sequence: TGTGCCAGCTTGTCCTACAATGAGCAGTTCTTC. Amino acids: CASLSYNEQFF. The chain uses TRBV7-9 and TRBJ2-1; D is ambiguous. The V gene lost 8 bases and the J gene lost 1 base, with 3 bases spanning the gap. The CDR3 is 11 amino acids. CDR1 is SEHNR, CDR2 FQNEAQ, per germline (reference sequence).

The chain uses TRBV9 and TRBJ2-1; possible D gene TRBD2, 6 bases. This CDR3 is built from 14 residues. Germline V CDR1 and CDR2: SGDLS, YYNGEE. Trimming took off 4 bases at V and 8 bases at J, with 16 bases between the two ends. DNA of the CDR3: TGTGCCAGCAGCCCCTGGGACTCCAGTGATGAGCAGTTCTTC. Its translation is CASSPWDSSDEQFF.

The chain recombines TRBV7-9 with TRBJ2-5; the D gene is possibly TRBD1 (5 bases). V gave up 3 bases and J gave up 5 bases, with 16 bases separating them. Germline V gives CDR1 SEHNR, CDR2 FQNEAQ (reference sequence). This CDR3 region has 15 residues. This chain's CDR3 is CASSFEAGSEETQYF. CDR3 in DNA: TGTGCCAGCAGCTTTGAGGCAGGGTCGGAGGAGACCCAGTACTTC.

The chain links TRBV9 to TRBJ1-1; the D is unclear. V was cut by 6 bases and J by 1 base, with 13 bases left in between. The CDR3 is 14 amino acids. CDR1 and CDR2 (germline): SGDLS, YYNGEE. For the CDR3, the DNA is TGTGCCAGCACCCGAGGGAAGGCGAACACTGAAGCTTTCTTT. It codes for CASTRGKANTEAFF. Full variable domain (remainder filled in from reference TRBV9 and TRBJ1-1): DSGVTQTPKHLITATGQRVTLRCSPRSGDLSVYWYQQSLDQGLQFLIQYYNGEERAKGNILERFSAQQFPDLHSELNLSSLELGDSALYFCASTRGKANTEAFFGQGTRLTVV.

CDR3 protein: CASTGEGETQYF. DNA of the CDR3: TGTGCCAGCACTGGCGAGGGAGAGACCCAGTACTTC. The V and J genes are TRBV7-9 and TRBJ2-5; D may be TRBD2 (5 bases). V dropped 7 bases and J dropped 4 bases, with 10 bases sitting between them. This CDR3 spans 12 amino acids. CDR1 is SEHNR, CDR2 FQNEAQ, per germline (reference sequence).

This clonotype is a singleton in its sample. The chain is built from TRBV29-1 and TRBJ1-1, with 7 positions matching TRBD1. The germline gives CDR1 SQVTM, CDR2 ANQGSEA. V lost 4 bases to trimming and J lost 2 bases; unmatched junction nucleotides: 13. This CDR3 has 16 amino acids. The CDR3 loop is CSVAGRPGGPNTEAFF. The CDR3 region has the DNA TGCAGCGTTGCTGGGAGGCCAGGGGGACCAAACACTGAAGCTTTCTTT.

The chain couples TRBV9 to TRBJ1-1, with D maybe TRBD1 (6 bases). V gave up 3 bases and J gave up 0 bases, with 9 bases separating them. From germline, CDR1 is SGDLS and CDR2 YYNGEE. This CDR3 spans 14 amino acids. CDR3 amino acids: CASSAQGLNTEAFF. The CDR3, as DNA: TGTGCCAGCAGCGCACAGGGACTGAACACTGAAGCTTTCTTT.

This clonotype appeared a single time. The chain has TRBV5-1 and TRBJ1-1, with no clear D. The CDR3 loop spans 16 amino acids. The germline gives CDR1 SGHRS, CDR2 YFSETQ. V lost 4 bases to trimming and J lost 4 bases, with 20 bases between them. The CDR3 here is CASSPYSTEGFTEAFF. The DNA of the CDR3 is TGCGCCAGCAGCCCCTACTCCACGGAAGGCTTCACTGAAGCTTTCTTT. The variable domain in full, with the rest retrieved from reference TRBV5-1 and TRBJ1-1, is KAGVTQTPRYLIKTRGQQVTLSCSPISGHRSVSWYQQTPGQGLQFLFEYFSETQRNKGNFPGRFSGRQFSNSRSEMNVSTLELGDSALYLCASSPYSTEGFTEAFFGQGTRLTVV.

The genes are TRBV19 and TRBJ1-6; 8 bases map to TRBD1. The germline V gene encodes CDR1 LNHDA and CDR2 SQIVND (reference sequence). V lost 1 base, J lost 6 bases, and 5 bases stayed unmatched. The CDR3 length is 16 residues. For the CDR3, the DNA is TGTGCCAGTAGTATAGTGCCCGGACAGGGTAATTCACCCCTCCACTTT. It is translated as CASSIVPGQGNSPLHF.

This chain uses TRBV3-1 with TRBJ2-3, with D perhaps TRBD1 or TRBD2 (5 bases each). CDR3 size: 15 residues. Germline values: CDR1 LGHDT, CDR2 YNNKEL (reference sequence). The V gene lost 1 base and the J gene lost 1 base, with 9 bases spanning the gap. CDR3 coding DNA: TGTGCCAGCAGCCAAGGGGACCGCCGCACAGATACGCAGTATTTT. This sequence encodes CASSQGDRRTDTQYF.

V gene TRBV20-1 combines with J gene TRBJ2-1, with 9 bases fitting TRBD1. The V gene end was trimmed by 5 bases and the J gene end by 2 bases; junction bases not matched to a gene: 7. Germline CDR1 DFQATT, CDR2 SNEGSKA (reference sequence). The length of the CDR3 is 15 residues. CDR3 sequence (DNA): TGCAGTGCTCCAGTGACAGGGGGACCCTACAATGAGCAGTTCTTC. It encodes CSAPVTGGPYNEQFF.

The V call is TRBV15, the J call TRBJ2-5; weak D call: TRBD2 (5 bases). This CDR3 is 15 amino acids long. Per germline, CDR1 LNHNV and CDR2 YYDKDF (reference sequence). The V end lost 1 base, the J end lost 4 bases, and 13 bases lay between the germline ends. The CDR3 DNA follows: TGTGCCACCAGCAGAGTTCCCGGAGGCGGAGAGACCCAGTACTTC. It specifies CATSRVPGGGETQYF.

The rearrangement joins TRBV10-3 to TRBJ2-1; D not certain. Germline V gives CDR1 ENHRY, CDR2 SYGVKD. V was trimmed by 11 bases and J by 4 bases, leaving 15 bases between them. This CDR3 region has 13 residues. CDR3 nucleotide sequence: TGTGCCCCCACCCCGGCGCGGTACAATGAGCAGTTCTTC. Protein sequence: CAPTPARYNEQFF.

The chain employs TRBV20-1 and TRBJ1-5; 7 positions match TRBD1. The CDR3 is made up of 14 amino acids. V gave up 5 bases and J gave up 1 base; unmatched junction bases: 5. The germline V gene encodes CDR1 DFQATT and CDR2 SNEGSKA (reference sequence). The CDR3 spells CSAPGQESNQPQHF. The CDR3 nucleotides read TGCAGTGCTCCCGGACAGGAGAGCAATCAGCCCCAGCATTTT.

V and J are TRBV20-1 and TRBJ2-7; 7 bases map to TRBD1. V dropped 5 bases and J dropped 7; count of bases not matched to a gene: 5. Germline-derived CDR1 and CDR2 are DFQATT and SNEGSKA (reference sequence). CDR3 length equals 11 residues. DNA for the CDR3: TGCAGTGCTCCTGGACAGGTTGAGCAGTACTTC. Translated: CSAPGQVEQYF.

V and J are TRBV9 and TRBJ1-1, with D unresolved. The CDR3 loop spans 13 amino acids. CDR1 SGDLS and CDR2 YYNGEE come from the germline V gene. V was shortened by 0 bases and J by 4 bases, with 7 bases between the two germline ends. The CDR3 region has the DNA TGTGCCAGCAGCGTAGTTTCCGGCACTGAAGCTTTCTTT. Translation gives CASSVVSGTEAFF.

The rearrangement joins TRBV9 to TRBJ1-5, with 8 bases identical to TRBD1. Germline V gene sequence: CDR1 SGDLS, CDR2 YYNGEE. The CDR3 has 16 amino acids. V dropped 4 bases and J dropped 1; count of bases not matched to a gene: 7. The CDR3 region has the DNA TGTGCCAGCAGCCCACCGACAGGGGAGAGCAATCAGCCCCAGCATTTT. Its translation is CASSPPTGESNQPQHF.

V and J are TRBV27 and TRBJ2-7; 7 nucleotides align to TRBD1. This CDR3 is 12 amino acids long. Germline values: CDR1 MNHEY, CDR2 SMNVEV (reference sequence). V lost 10 bases, J lost 5 bases, and 8 bases stayed unmatched. CDR3 DNA sequence: TGTGCCACCGGACAGGTTCTTAACGAGCAGTACTTC. This gives the protein CATGQVLNEQYF.

This chain connects TRBV6-6 to TRBJ1-2; 7 bases map to TRBD1. J lost 3 bases, V lost 9 bases, and 7 bases had no gene match. Germline V gene lookup returns CDR1 MNHNY and CDR2 SVGAGI (reference sequence). The CDR3 spans 13 residues. The CDR3 is CASKWDSYYGYTF. Written as DNA, the CDR3 is TGTGCCAGTAAATGGGACAGCTACTATGGCTACACCTTC.